These 25 T cell receptor beta chains came from one sample sequenced in a study of monozygotic twins with inflammatory bowel disease. TCRdb reanalyzed the 5' RACE reads and collapses them to one entry per CDR3 protein, without DNA. The data include about 160,000 distinct CDR3 sequences; the top ten clones carry approximately 2.5%. The sample taken for sequencing was blood. Receptor source: a human donor with ulcerative colitis or Crohn's disease, or a healthy co-twin of an affected twin (not recorded which).

Here the CDR3 reads CASSFSGIAYNEQFF. The chain joins TRBV28 to TRBJ2-1. The CDR3 has 15 amino acids. The germline gives CDR1 MDHEN, CDR2 SYDVKM.

The J gene is TRBJ1-1, the V gene TRBV20-1. The CDR3 covers 14 residues. Germline V gene sequence: CDR1 DFQATT, CDR2 SNEGSKA (reference sequence). This CDR3 reads CSASDRVRNTEAFF.

The chain is built from TRBV30 and TRBJ2-1; TCRdb's D call of TRBD1 is untestable without DNA. The CDR3 is 12 residues long. Germline CDR1 is GTSNPN and CDR2 is SVGIG (reference sequence). The CDR3 loop is CAWAGGLNEQFF.

CDR3 amino acids: CATSRSGDSGANVLTF. The chain joins TRBV15 to TRBJ2-6. This CDR3 has 16 amino acids. The germline CDR1 and CDR2 sequences are LNHNV and YYDKDF (reference sequence). Variable domain in full (rest from reference TRBV15 and TRBJ2-6): DAMVIQNPRYQVTQFGKPVTLSCSQTLNHNVMYWYQQKSSQAPKLLFHYYDKDFNNEADTPDNFQSRRPNTSFCFLDIRSPGLGDTAMYLCATSRSGDSGANVLTFGAGSRLTVL.

The J gene is TRBJ2-7, the V gene TRBV25-1; TCRdb's D call, TRBD2, is unchecked because there is no DNA. Germline V gene sequence: CDR1 MGHDK, CDR2 SYGVNS. The CDR3 has 14 residues. The CDR3 is CASSVLAGDVEQYF.

The chain links TRBV7-9 to TRBJ1-5. In germline, CDR1 is SEHNR, CDR2 FQNEAQ (reference sequence). The CDR3 loop spans 13 amino acids. The CDR3 here is CASSRIGDQPQHF.

The V and J genes are TRBV7-2 and TRBJ2-3. CDR1 is SGHTA, CDR2 FQGNSA, per germline. This CDR3 is built from 15 residues. The CDR3 region is CASSLLGLHGNTQYF.

The chain recombines TRBV6-5 with TRBJ1-3; without DNA, the TCRdb call of TRBD1 cannot be checked. The CDR3 runs 13 residues. Germline loops: CDR1 MNHEY, CDR2 SVGAGI. The CDR3 reads CASVRGPGNTIYF.

V usage is TRBV28 and J usage is TRBJ2-2. The CDR3 runs to 13 residues. Germline CDR1 and CDR2: MDHEN and SYDVKM. This chain's CDR3 is CASTQANTGELFF.

This chain uses TRBV20-1 with TRBJ2-2; TCRdb outputs TRBD2, but without DNA this stays unchecked. Germline values: CDR1 DFQATT, CDR2 SNEGSKA (reference sequence). The CDR3 is 15 residues long. The CDR3: CSAREAGGHTGELFF.

The chain is built from TRBV29-1 and TRBJ2-4; TCRdb indicates TRBD1, and absent DNA this call remains unverified. The CDR3 is made up of 17 amino acids. Germline assignment: CDR1 SQVTM and CDR2 ANQGSEA. The CDR3 sequence: CSVVGQGGGLAKNIQYF.

The rearrangement uses TRBV5-5 and TRBJ1-4. There are 15 residues in the CDR3. Germline CDR1 SGHKS, CDR2 YYEKEE (reference sequence). The CDR3 here is CASSLGGRRNEKLFF.

The gene calls are TRBV5-1 and TRBJ2-1; TCRdb outputs TRBD1, but without DNA this stays unchecked. This CDR3 region has 14 residues. Per the germline V gene, CDR1 is SGHRS and CDR2 is YFSETQ. The CDR3 loop reads CASSTPSSYNEQFF.

The chain is built from TRBV16 and TRBJ2-7; TCRdb calls TRBD2, which cannot be checked without DNA. Germline CDR1 KGHSY, CDR2 FQNENV. The CDR3 loop spans 14 amino acids. CDR3 residues: CASSRAGISYEQYF.

The chain couples TRBV10-3 to TRBJ2-7. The germline CDR1 and CDR2 sequences are ENHRY and SYGVKD. CDR3 length: 12 residues. This chain's CDR3 is CAIRTVTYEQYF.

The V and J genes are TRBV5-1 and TRBJ2-1; TCRdb calls TRBD2, which cannot be checked without DNA. CDR1 and CDR2 (germline): SGHRS, YFSETQ. This CDR3 region has 12 residues. The CDR3 is CASSGLSNEQFF.

The chain is built from TRBV18 and TRBJ2-7; no DNA is available, so the TRBD1 call from TCRdb remains unchecked. Germline assignment: CDR1 KGHSH and CDR2 LQKENI. CDR3 length equals 15 residues. The CDR3 is CASSASGQGEYERYF.

V and J are TRBV5-1 and TRBJ2-2; with no DNA, the TCRdb D assignment of TRBD1 cannot be verified. The length of the CDR3 is 15 residues. The V gene's germline CDR1 is SGHRS and CDR2 YFSETQ. This CDR3 reads CASSLQGKNTGELFF.

V usage is TRBV12-3 or TRBV12-4 and J usage is TRBJ1-1. The CDR3 runs to 12 residues. The CDR3 sequence is CASSSDRAGAFF.

The genes are TRBV5-4 and TRBJ2-7; TCRdb picks TRBD2, but there is no DNA to check that call. Germline loops: CDR1 SGHNT, CDR2 YYREEE (reference sequence). The CDR3 spans 15 residues. The chain's CDR3 is CASSPDYPSSYEQYF.

V gene TRBV20-1 combines with J gene TRBJ2-7. Germline values: CDR1 DFQATT, CDR2 SNEGSKA (reference sequence). The CDR3 runs to 12 residues. This CDR3 is CSARDRFYEQYF.

The rearrangement uses TRBV7-9 and TRBJ1-1; TCRdb selects TRBD1, and the lack of DNA leaves this call unchecked. This CDR3 has 15 amino acids. Germline-derived CDR1 and CDR2 are SEHNR and FQNEAQ (reference sequence). CDR3 loop: CASSDRDRVGTEAFF.

The chain has TRBV6-1 and TRBJ1-2; TCRdb's D call of TRBD1 is untestable without DNA. Germline lookup yields CDR1 MNHNS and CDR2 SASEGT. This CDR3 spans 15 amino acids. The CDR3 is CASSINRDPRGGYTF.

CDR3 loop: CASMDRAINEQFF. V usage is TRBV28 and J usage is TRBJ2-1; TCRdb's D gene call, TRBD1, goes unchecked for lack of DNA. Per the germline V gene, CDR1 is MDHEN and CDR2 is SYDVKM. The length of the CDR3 is 13 residues.

The chain recombines TRBV20-1 with TRBJ2-5; TCRdb's D gene call, TRBD1, goes unchecked for lack of DNA. The CDR3 has 13 residues. Per germline, CDR1 DFQATT and CDR2 SNEGSKA (reference sequence). The CDR3: CSAFPGIQETQYF.